A single sample is the source of the 21 T cell receptor beta chains below, sequenced in a study of shared clonotypes between healthy human individuals. TCRdb keeps only in-frame clones here, not all; method: immunoSEQ multiplex PCR. Found here are 1,400,000 or so clones, around 98.5% of them singletons; the top ten hold around 0.33%. The sample taken for sequencing was naive CD4+ T cells sorted from blood. Regarding subset: CD45RA+ positively selected. The receptors were gathered from a man under 40 in good health.

The chain couples TRBV14 to TRBJ1-2, with D possibly TRBD1 on 5 matching bases. The CDR3 contains 14 residues. V lost 5 bases, J lost 6 bases, and 16 bases lay in between. CDR1 is SGHDN and CDR2 is FVKESK in the germline V gene. Here the CDR3 reads CASSSSGGLHGYTF. The CDR3 DNA is TGTGCCAGCAGCTCTTCTGGGGGACTGCATGGCTACACCTTC.

The chain links TRBV6-1 to TRBJ2-2; D is unresolved. Trimming pared 6 bases from V and 2 bases from J, leaving 13 bases between. Germline V gene lookup returns CDR1 MNHNS and CDR2 SASEGT. This CDR3 is 15 amino acids long. For the CDR3, the DNA is TGTGCCAGCAGATCCGGTAGGCTTAACACCGGGGAGCTGTTTTTT. Its protein is CASRSGRLNTGELFF.

The V and J genes are TRBV27 and TRBJ2-7; D is uncertain. The CDR3 sequence is 13 residues long. Germline assignment: CDR1 MNHEY and CDR2 SMNVEV (reference sequence). Trimming pared 4 bases from V and 2 bases from J, leaving 9 bases between. Written as DNA, the CDR3 is TGTGCCAGCAGTTCTAGGATCACCTACGAGCAGTACTTC. Residues: CASSSRITYEQYF.

This chain links TRBV2 with TRBJ2-5; a possible D gene is TRBD2 (7 bases). Looked up from germline, CDR1 is SNHLY and CDR2 is FYNNEI. Trimming cost V 9 bases and J 4 bases, with 12 bases left between them. The CDR3 sequence is 12 residues long. The chain's CDR3 is CARQGGGETQYF. The CDR3 bases are TGTGCCAGACAGGGCGGGGGAGAGACCCAGTACTTC.

The chain recombines TRBV19 with TRBJ1-5; possibly TRBD1 for D (5 bases). The CDR3 loop spans 16 amino acids. Trimming stripped 5 bases from V and 0 bases from J, with 14 bases between. The V gene's germline CDR1 is LNHDA and CDR2 SQIVND (reference sequence). The CDR3 loop reads CASSSRGVLSNQPQHF. CDR3 nucleotide sequence: TGTGCCAGTAGTTCCCGGGGGGTCCTTAGCAATCAGCCCCAGCATTTT.

The chain is built from TRBV7-2 and TRBJ1-3; maybe TRBD1 (5 bases). The ends were cut back, 4 bases at V and 0 bases at J, with 13 bases in the middle. CDR3 length: 16 residues. In germline, CDR1 is SGHTA, CDR2 FQGNSA. CDR3 DNA: TGTGCCAGCAGCTCCAGGGTAGGGGACTCTGGAAACACCATATATTTT. Amino acid sequence: CASSSRVGDSGNTIYF. Full variable domain (remainder filled in from reference TRBV7-2 and TRBJ1-3): GAGVSQSPSNKVTEKGKDVELRCDPISGHTALYWYRQSLGQGLEFLIYFQGNSAPDKSGLPSDRFSAERTGGSVSTLTIQRTQQEDSAVYLCASSSRVGDSGNTIYFGEGSWLTVV.

Turning to this clone: This sample includes further DNA sequences coding for the same CDR3. The chain carries TRBV5-1 and TRBJ2-3; the match to TRBD2 covers 13 bases. Germline V gives CDR1 SGHRS, CDR2 YFSETQ. J gave up 3 bases and V 4 bases, and 2 bases lay outside the gene matches. The CDR3 sequence is 15 residues long. The CDR3: CASSPGLAGTDTQYF. The CDR3 nucleotides read TGCGCCAGCAGCCCGGGACTAGCGGGGACAGATACGCAGTATTTT.

The chain couples TRBV5-6 to TRBJ2-3; no reliable D call. The length of the CDR3 is 19 residues. Trimming took off 3 bases at V and 1 base at J, with 24 bases between the two ends. Germline V gene sequence: CDR1 SGHDT, CDR2 YYEEEE. The DNA of the CDR3 is TGTGCCAGCAGCTACCTCCTACTATTCCCGGCCCGTGGCACAGATACGCAGTATTTT. It yields the protein CASSYLLLFPARGTDTQYF. The whole variable domain, remainder taken from reference TRBV5-6 and TRBJ2-3, is DAGVTQSPTHLIKTRGQQVTLRCSPKSGHDTVSWYQQALGQGPQFIFQYYEEEERQRGNFPDRFSGHQFPNYSSELNVNALLLGDSALYLCASSYLLLFPARGTDTQYFGPGTRLTVL.

The rearrangement links TRBV30 to TRBJ2-1; 12 bases map to TRBD2. This CDR3 contains 16 residues. V trimming: 2 bases; J trimming: 6 bases; junction bases outside the gene matches: 8. Germline V lookup: CDR1 GTSNPN, CDR2 SVGIG (reference sequence). CDR3 loop: CAWSLAGGLVSNEQFF. CDR3 nucleotide sequence: TGTGCCTGGAGTCTAGCGGGAGGGCTCGTATCCAATGAGCAGTTCTTC.

A single count supports this clone. The V call is TRBV14, the J call TRBJ1-2, with 7 bases fitting TRBD1. This CDR3 is 13 amino acids long. Germline V gene data show CDR1 as SGHDN and CDR2 as FVKESK. The V gene end was trimmed by 6 bases and the J gene end by 8 bases; junction bases not matched to a gene: 9. The CDR3 reads CASSRDREGGYTF. The CDR3 region has the DNA TGTGCCAGCAGTCGCGACAGGGAAGGGGGCTACACCTTC.

The J gene is TRBJ2-6, the V gene TRBV28; no definite D call. The CDR3 is made up of 16 amino acids. V gave up 6 bases and J gave up 0 bases, with 12 bases separating them. Germline CDR1 and CDR2: MDHEN and SYDVKM. This CDR3 is CASSPQPSSGANVLTF. Written as DNA, the CDR3 is TGTGCCAGCAGCCCCCAGCCCAGCTCTGGGGCCAACGTCCTGACTTTC.

The DNA of the CDR3 is TGTGCCAGCTCACCGAATCAGGGGTATGCTGAAGCTTTCTTT. This gives the protein CASSPNQGYAEAFF. The chain joins TRBV18 to TRBJ1-1; weak D call: TRBD1 (6 bases). The germline V gene encodes CDR1 KGHSH and CDR2 LQKENI. The CDR3 loop spans 14 amino acids. Trimming stripped 3 bases from V and 6 bases from J, with 14 bases between. The full variable domain, in which reference TRBV18 and TRBJ1-1 provide the parts outside the CDR3, is NAGVMQNPRHLVRRRGQEARLRCSPMKGHSHVYWYRQLPEEGLKFMVYLQKENIIDESGMPKERFSAEFPKEGPSILRIQQVVRGDSAAYFCASSPNQGYAEAFFGQGTRLTVV.

This rearrangement joins TRBV25-1 to TRBJ2-7, with D perhaps TRBD2 (6 bases). The germline V and J ends were trimmed by 6 bases and 3 bases, with 15 bases remaining between them. In germline, CDR1 is MGHDK, CDR2 SYGVNS. The CDR3 loop spans 14 amino acids. CDR3 sequence: CASSVGGVYYEQYF. The CDR3 nucleotides read TGTGCCAGCAGCGTAGGCGGGGTTTACTACGAGCAGTACTTC.

V gene TRBV5-6 combines with J gene TRBJ2-7; the match to TRBD2 covers 9 bases. Trimming removed 0 bases from V and 3 bases from J; junction bases left unmatched: 13. There are 18 residues in the CDR3. CDR1 is SGHDT, CDR2 YYEEEE, per germline. This CDR3 is CASSLAGTETSGYYEQYF. CDR3 coding DNA: TGTGCCAGCAGCTTGGCGGGGACAGAGACTAGCGGCTACTACGAGCAGTACTTC.

The CDR3, as DNA: TGTGCCAGTAGTCTCGGACAGGGGGCGGCCTACCAAGAGACCCAGTACTTC. It translates to CASSLGQGAAYQETQYF. This sequence joins TRBV19 and TRBJ2-5, with 11 bases lining up with TRBD1. After removal of 5 bases from V and 0 bases from J, the junction contained 8 bases not matched to a gene. The CDR3 covers 17 residues. Germline V gene sequence: CDR1 LNHDA, CDR2 SQIVND (reference sequence). The variable domain in full, with the rest retrieved from reference TRBV19 and TRBJ2-5, is DGGITQSPKYLFRKEGQNVTLSCEQNLNHDAMYWYRQDPGQGLRLIYYSQIVNDFQKGDIAEGYSVSREKKESFPLTVTSAQKNPTAFYLCASSLGQGAAYQETQYFGPGTRLLVL.

V gene TRBV5-1 combines with J gene TRBJ2-5; 14 bases line up with TRBD2. The V gene end was trimmed by 4 bases and the J gene end by 5 bases; junction bases not matched to a gene: 10. This CDR3 is 17 amino acids long. CDR1 and CDR2 (germline): SGHRS, YFSETQ. CDR3: CASSAETSGRAGETQYF. The CDR3 bases are TGCGCCAGCAGCGCCGAGACTAGCGGGAGGGCCGGGGAGACCCAGTACTTC.

The rearrangement joins TRBV19 to TRBJ1-5; no firm D call. CDR3 length: 14 amino acids. Germline loops: CDR1 LNHDA, CDR2 SQIVND (reference sequence). The V gene lost 6 bases and the J gene lost 3 bases, with 12 bases spanning the gap. The CDR3 DNA follows: TGTGCCAGTAGCCTCGACATCGTCAATCAGCCCCAGCATTTT. Encoded protein: CASSLDIVNQPQHF.

The genes are TRBV11-3 and TRBJ1-1; D remains unclear. Per germline, CDR1 SGHNT and CDR2 YENEEA. V gave up 3 bases and J gave up 3 bases, with 5 bases separating them. The length of the CDR3 is 12 residues. The CDR3 region has the DNA TGTGCCAGCAGCTTTTCGGACACTGAAGCTTTCTTT. This encodes CASSFSDTEAFF.

The CDR3 spells CASSLVAGRDTGELFF. CDR3 DNA: TGTGCCAGCAGCTTAGTGGCAGGGCGGGACACCGGGGAGCTGTTTTTT. V and J are TRBV7-9 and TRBJ2-2; either TRBD1 or TRBD2 may fit D (5 bases each). V was cut by 1 base and J by 3 bases, with 12 bases left in between. Germline CDR1 SEHNR, CDR2 FQNEAQ (reference sequence). The CDR3 is made up of 16 amino acids.

The chain uses TRBV15 and TRBJ2-6; D unclear. Trimming removed 3 bases at V and 4 bases at J, with 10 bases between. Germline CDR1 reads LNHNV; CDR2 reads YYDKDF (reference sequence). This CDR3 comprises 15 residues. CDR3 coding DNA: TGTGCCACCAGCAGGGAGAAGAGAGGGGCCAACGTCCTGACTTTC. This gives the protein CATSREKRGANVLTF.

V usage is TRBV5-5 and J usage is TRBJ2-5; D unclear. The CDR3 runs 14 residues. CDR1 is SGHKS and CDR2 is YYEKEE in the germline V gene (reference sequence). The V and J ends lost 1 base and 5 bases respectively, with 12 bases between them. Here the CDR3 DNA reads TGTGCCAGCAGCTTGCTCGGCGCTGCGGAGACCCAGTACTTC. Translation: CASSLLGAAETQYF.